Shown below are 30 T cell receptor beta chains from a single sample sequenced in a study of PD-L1 blockade in urothelial cancer. Here immunoSEQ multiplex PCR was the method, and the copy in TCRdb shows in-frame clones only, minus some. Among 50,000 to 55,000 clones, 70% to 85% were seen once, and the ten largest hold approximately 3.6%. The sample was PBMCs, taken around atezolizumab (anti-PD-L1) treatment. The receptors originated from a man in his 70s with urothelial cancer.

The genes are TRBV11-1 and TRBJ2-7; 8 nucleotides line up with TRBD1. Germline trimming cut 3 bases from V and 2 bases from J; bases unmatched to any gene: 9. The germline V gene has CDR1 SGHAT and CDR2 FQDESV (reference sequence). The CDR3 is 16 amino acids. CDR3 DNA sequence: TGTGCCAGCAGCTTTCTAACCGGGACAGGAACCTACGAGCAGTACTTC. Translation: CASSFLTGTGTYEQYF. Drawing the rest from reference TRBV11-1 and TRBJ2-7, the complete variable domain is EAEVAQSPRYKITEKSQAVAFWCDPISGHATLYWYRQILGQGPELLVQFQDESVVDDSQLPKDRFSAERLKGVDSTLKIQPAELGDSAMYLCASSFLTGTGTYEQYFGPGTRLTVT.

The CDR3 DNA reads TGCAGCACCGTCCCAGGGTACGATGAGCAGTTCTTC. This translates into CSTVPGYDEQFF. The rearrangement links TRBV29-1 to TRBJ2-1; tentatively, D is TRBD1 (5 bases). The CDR3 totals 12 residues. V was clipped by 8 bases and J by 8 bases, with 16 bases between them. Germline V gives CDR1 SQVTM, CDR2 ANQGSEA.

This chain links TRBV6-1 with TRBJ1-1, with D tentatively TRBD1 (6 bases). V shed 8 bases and J shed 5 bases, with 15 bases lying between them. Germline V gene sequence: CDR1 MNHNS, CDR2 SASEGT. There are 13 residues in the CDR3. CDR3 nucleotide sequence: TGTGCCAGCGGGAGGGGGGGCTGGACTGAAGCTTTCTTT. This codes for CASGRGGWTEAFF.

The V gene is TRBV11-3, the J gene TRBJ2-1; unclear D gene. This CDR3 has 14 amino acids. From germline, CDR1 is SGHNT and CDR2 YENEEA. V was shortened by 5 bases and J by 7 bases, with 15 bases between the two germline ends. Here the CDR3 DNA reads TGTGCCAGCAGCCTTCGGAGCGCGGTTAATGAGCAGTTCTTC. Protein product: CASSLRSAVNEQFF. Variable domain in full (rest from reference TRBV11-3 and TRBJ2-1): EAGVVQSPRYKIIEKKQPVAFWCNPISGHNTLYWYLQNLGQGPELLIRYENEEAVDDSQLPKDRFSAERLKGVDSTLKIQPAELGDSAVYLCASSLRSAVNEQFFGPGTRLTVL.

This chain connects TRBV5-1 to TRBJ2-7; D is unresolved. Germline CDR1 SGHRS, CDR2 YFSETQ. This CDR3 spans 13 amino acids. Trimming took off 2 bases at V and 2 bases at J, with 8 bases between the two ends. The CDR3: CASSFAGTYEQYF. Here the CDR3 DNA reads TGCGCCAGCAGCTTTGCAGGAACCTACGAGCAGTACTTC.

The CDR3 DNA sequence: TGCGCCAGCAGCCAAGATATCAGGGTGGCCGAGCAGTACTTC. Its translation: CASSQDIRVAEQYF. The genes are TRBV4-1 and TRBJ2-7, with D possibly being TRBD1 (5 bases). The germline gives CDR1 MGHRA, CDR2 YSYEKL. The CDR3 consists of 14 residues. The V and J ends lost 0 bases and 6 bases respectively, with 12 bases between them.

The V gene is TRBV11-3, the J gene TRBJ2-3; D is unresolved. V was clipped by 0 bases and J by 5 bases, with 6 bases between them. Germline V gives CDR1 SGHNT, CDR2 YENEEA. The CDR3 is 13 residues long. The CDR3 coding sequence is TGTGCCAGCAGCTTAGAGCGTATAGATACGCAGTATTTT. It codes for CASSLERIDTQYF.

This clone was picked up a small number of times. The chain couples TRBV30 to TRBJ2-2; the match to TRBD1 covers 7 bases. The ends lost 5 bases at V and 6 bases at J; junction bases unmatched: 3. Germline-derived CDR1 and CDR2 are GTSNPN and SVGIG (reference sequence). The CDR3 loop spans 12 amino acids. In DNA, the CDR3 is TGTGCCTGGTCGACAGGGCCCGGGGAGCTGTTTTTT. It specifies CAWSTGPGELFF.

The chain recombines TRBV10-3 with TRBJ1-2; D is uncertain. Trimming removed 5 bases from V and 2 bases from J, with 9 bases in between. The CDR3 runs to 13 residues. Germline lookup yields CDR1 ENHRY and CDR2 SYGVKD. In DNA form, the CDR3 reads TGTGCCATCAGTTACCGACAAAACTATGGCTACACCTTC. As protein: CAISYRQNYGYTF.

This chain links TRBV7-3 with TRBJ2-1; D might be TRBD2 (6 bases). Trimming shortened V by 2 bases and J by 8 bases, and 10 bases separated the two germline ends. CDR1 is SGHTA, CDR2 FQGTGA, per germline. The CDR3 is 13 amino acids. CDR3 sequence (DNA): TGTGCCAGCAGCTTACCTAGCGCAGATGAGCAGTTCTTC. It encodes CASSLPSADEQFF.

The chain joins TRBV29-1 to TRBJ2-1; D gene ambiguous. V lost 5 bases to trimming and J lost 6 bases, with 8 bases between them. The CDR3 has 11 residues. The germline V gene has CDR1 SQVTM and CDR2 ANQGSEA. The CDR3 region is CSVLEINEQFF. CDR3 nucleotides: TGCAGCGTTCTGGAGATCAATGAGCAGTTCTTC.

The chain links TRBV7-9 to TRBJ2-1; 10 bases fit TRBD2. Trimming cost V 6 bases and J 4 bases; bases outside gene matches: 6. CDR1 is SEHNR, CDR2 FQNEAQ, per germline (reference sequence). This CDR3 has 15 amino acids. The chain's CDR3 is CASSPSGGGYNEQFF. In DNA, the CDR3 is TGTGCCAGCAGTCCCAGCGGGGGGGGATACAATGAGCAGTTCTTC.

This clone has just a few counts. The gene calls are TRBV4-1 and TRBJ2-1; TRBD1 might be the D (5 bases). In germline, CDR1 is MGHRA, CDR2 YSYEKL. The CDR3 consists of 14 residues. Trimming pared 3 bases from V and 8 bases from J, leaving 14 bases between. As DNA, the CDR3 is TGCGCCAGCAGCCAGGGGCTCAGGACCCATGAGCAGTTCTTC. This encodes CASSQGLRTHEQFF.

The J gene is TRBJ1-2, the V gene TRBV7-2; a weak D match, TRBD1 (6 bases). Germline V gives CDR1 SGHTA, CDR2 FQGNSA. Deletions cut 1 base from V and 4 bases from J, with 16 bases between. This CDR3 comprises 16 residues. The CDR3 sequence: CASSLDSSAGAYGYTF. Here the CDR3 DNA reads TGTGCCAGCAGCTTAGATAGTTCAGCAGGGGCCTATGGCTACACCTTC.

The V call is TRBV6-1, the J call TRBJ2-4; D might be TRBD1 (5 bases). Germline assignment: CDR1 MNHNS and CDR2 SASEGT. V was cut by 0 bases and J by 13 bases, with 10 bases left in between. This CDR3 has 12 amino acids. The chain's CDR3 is CASSEARKGQYF. The CDR3 DNA follows: TGTGCCAGCAGTGAAGCCCGAAAGGGGCAGTACTTC.

The rearrangement uses TRBV5-1 and TRBJ2-3, with 10 bases fitting TRBD2. The germline CDR1 and CDR2 sequences are SGHRS and YFSETQ. V lost 4 bases and J lost 4; bases outside the gene matches: 3. The CDR3 length is 14 residues. CDR3 sequence reads: CASSHGLAADTQYF. DNA for the CDR3: TGCGCCAGCAGCCACGGACTAGCGGCAGATACGCAGTATTTT.

The V gene is TRBV13, the J gene TRBJ2-7, with D uncertain. This CDR3 contains 15 residues. Germline CDR1 PRHDT, CDR2 FYEKMQ (reference sequence). Trimming removed 3 bases from V and 0 bases from J, with 12 bases in between. The CDR3 spells CASSLERLGSYEQYF. In DNA, the CDR3 is TGTGCCAGCAGCTTGGAAAGACTTGGCTCCTACGAGCAGTACTTC. Together with reference TRBV13 and TRBJ2-7, the CDR3 gives the full variable domain: AAGVIQSPRHLIKEKRETATLKCYPIPRHDTVYWYQQGPGQDPQFLISFYEKMQSDKGSIPDRFSAQQFSDYHSELNMSSLELGDSALYFCASSLERLGSYEQYFGPGTRLTVT.

The rearrangement links TRBV9 to TRBJ1-4; TRBD1 aligns across 7 bases. This CDR3 is 19 amino acids long. Trimming cost V 0 bases and J 4 bases; bases outside gene matches: 15. Germline loops: CDR1 SGDLS, CDR2 YYNGEE. CDR3 sequence reads: CASSVEEGAPRILNEKLFF. The CDR3 nucleotides read TGTGCCAGCAGCGTAGAAGAGGGGGCCCCACGAATCCTTAATGAAAAACTGTTTTTT.

This clone was seen just once. This chain joins TRBV2 and TRBJ2-7, with 7 nucleotides matching TRBD2. V was pared by 6 bases and J by 2 bases, with 7 bases of the junction left unmatched. The CDR3 has 14 residues. CDR1 is SNHLY, CDR2 FYNNEI, per germline. The CDR3 bases are TGTGCCAGCAGGAGGGACGGGACTACCTACGAGCAGTACTTC. Translation: CASRRDGTTYEQYF.

This clone appeared a single time. This chain connects TRBV6-6 to TRBJ1-2; TRBD1 agrees at 7 bases. V dropped 3 bases and J dropped 4; count of bases not matched to a gene: 5. This CDR3 is 14 amino acids long. CDR1 is MNHNY and CDR2 is SVGAGI in the germline V gene (reference sequence). The CDR3 is CASSYGTAVYGYTF. DNA for the CDR3: TGTGCCAGCAGTTATGGGACAGCTGTCTATGGCTACACCTTC.

The rearrangement links TRBV5-1 to TRBJ2-7; TRBD1 aligns across 8 bases. This CDR3 contains 17 residues. V was pared by 5 bases and J by 0 bases, with 13 bases of the junction left unmatched. CDR1 and CDR2 (germline): SGHRS, YFSETQ. CDR3 amino acids: CASSSGTGRLSSYEQYF. CDR3 nucleotide sequence: TGCGCCAGCAGTTCCGGGACAGGCCGACTTAGCTCCTACGAGCAGTACTTC.

J is TRBJ2-1 and V is TRBV7-2; D gene ambiguous. Trimming stripped 5 bases from V and 7 bases from J, with 18 bases between. The CDR3 is made up of 15 amino acids. Per germline, CDR1 SGHTA and CDR2 FQGNSA. CDR3: CASSAEALPWNEQFF. The DNA for the CDR3 is TGTGCCAGCAGCGCCGAGGCTCTGCCCTGGAATGAGCAGTTCTTC. The variable domain in full, completed from reference TRBV7-2 and TRBJ2-1, reads GAGVSQSPSNKVTEKGKDVELRCDPISGHTALYWYRQSLGQGLEFLIYFQGNSAPDKSGLPSDRFSAERTGGSVSTLTIQRTQQEDSAVYLCASSAEALPWNEQFFGPGTRLTVL.

J is TRBJ2-6 and V is TRBV2, with unresolved D. V lost 7 bases and J lost 0, with 7 bases in between. Germline lookup yields CDR1 SNHLY and CDR2 FYNNEI. This CDR3 has 14 residues. The CDR3 sequence: CASTPRSGANVLTF. In nucleotides, the CDR3 is TGTGCCAGCACCCCCCGCTCTGGGGCCAACGTCCTGACTTTC.

This clone came up once. This chain uses TRBV7-9 with TRBJ1-2; a weak D match, TRBD1 (6 bases). Germline CDR1 reads SEHNR; CDR2 reads FQNEAQ (reference sequence). There are 14 residues in the CDR3. Deletions cut 1 base from V and 6 bases from J, with 12 bases between. The CDR3 loop is CASSLVTGKNGYTF. The DNA of the CDR3 is TGTGCCAGCAGCTTAGTTACAGGGAAGAATGGCTACACCTTC.

The sample holds one count of this clone. The rearrangement uses TRBV7-7 and TRBJ2-5; D uncertain. The CDR3 is made up of 12 amino acids. Trimming left V 8 bases short and J 5 bases short, with 12 bases between. Germline CDR1 SSHAT, CDR2 FNYEAQ (reference sequence). The chain's CDR3 is CASSSVGETQYF. The CDR3 DNA sequence: TGTGCCAGCTCCAGCGTCGGGGAGACCCAGTACTTC.

This chain uses TRBV7-9 with TRBJ2-1; TRBD2 matches at 8 bases. The CDR3 runs 14 residues. Germline values: CDR1 SEHNR, CDR2 FQNEAQ (reference sequence). The junction had 7 bases not matched to a gene; V was cut back by 5 bases and J by 7 bases. In DNA, the CDR3 is TGTGCCAGCAGCCTCGGAGCGGGAGTGAATGAGCAGTTCTTC. Its translation is CASSLGAGVNEQFF.

The chain uses TRBV2 and TRBJ2-7; 7 bases agree with TRBD1. Germline V CDR1 and CDR2: SNHLY, FYNNEI. The CDR3 has 14 amino acids. The junction had 6 bases not matched to a gene; V was cut back by 7 bases and J by 0 bases. The CDR3: CASMGDRSSYEQYF. CDR3 sequence (DNA): TGTGCCAGCATGGGGGACAGAAGCTCCTACGAGCAGTACTTC.

J is TRBJ1-4 and V is TRBV7-9; 8 nucleotides match TRBD1. In germline, CDR1 is SEHNR, CDR2 FQNEAQ (reference sequence). This CDR3 has 15 amino acids. V dropped 4 bases and J dropped 2; count of bases not matched to a gene: 3. CDR3 protein: CASSYWTGTNEKLFF. The CDR3 DNA is TGTGCCAGCAGCTATTGGACAGGGACTAATGAAAAACTGTTTTTT.

The chain couples TRBV2 to TRBJ2-7; possible D gene TRBD2, 7 bases. The CDR3 has 14 residues. V lost 6 bases, J lost 6 bases, and 18 bases lay in between. Germline V gives CDR1 SNHLY, CDR2 FYNNEI. The CDR3 DNA reads TGTGCCAGCAGAGGGGGGGGACTTCACGGCGAGCAGTACTTC. This translates into CASRGGGLHGEQYF.

This chain joins TRBV7-2 and TRBJ1-5, with no clear D. This CDR3 comprises 15 residues. Germline-derived CDR1 and CDR2 are SGHTA and FQGNSA. The V end lost 1 base, the J end lost 5 bases, and 12 bases lay between the germline ends. As DNA, the CDR3 is TGTGCCAGCAGCTTAGAAGGGAGGCCTTATCAGCCCCAGCATTTT. Translated: CASSLEGRPYQPQHF.